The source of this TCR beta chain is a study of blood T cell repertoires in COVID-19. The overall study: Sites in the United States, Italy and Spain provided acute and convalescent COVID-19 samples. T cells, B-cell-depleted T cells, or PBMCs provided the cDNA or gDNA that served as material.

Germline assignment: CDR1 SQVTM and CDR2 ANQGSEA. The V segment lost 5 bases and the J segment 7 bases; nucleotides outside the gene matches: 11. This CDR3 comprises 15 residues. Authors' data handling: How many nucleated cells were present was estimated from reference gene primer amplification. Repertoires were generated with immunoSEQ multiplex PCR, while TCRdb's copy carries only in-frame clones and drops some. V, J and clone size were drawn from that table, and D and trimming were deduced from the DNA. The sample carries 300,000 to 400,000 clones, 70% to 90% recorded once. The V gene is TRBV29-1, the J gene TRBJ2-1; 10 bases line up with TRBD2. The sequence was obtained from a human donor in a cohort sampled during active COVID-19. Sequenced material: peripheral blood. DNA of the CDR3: TGCAGCGTTAGGAGGAGCGGGGGGGCGGGAAATGAGCAGTTCTTC. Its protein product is CSVRRSGGAGNEQFF.